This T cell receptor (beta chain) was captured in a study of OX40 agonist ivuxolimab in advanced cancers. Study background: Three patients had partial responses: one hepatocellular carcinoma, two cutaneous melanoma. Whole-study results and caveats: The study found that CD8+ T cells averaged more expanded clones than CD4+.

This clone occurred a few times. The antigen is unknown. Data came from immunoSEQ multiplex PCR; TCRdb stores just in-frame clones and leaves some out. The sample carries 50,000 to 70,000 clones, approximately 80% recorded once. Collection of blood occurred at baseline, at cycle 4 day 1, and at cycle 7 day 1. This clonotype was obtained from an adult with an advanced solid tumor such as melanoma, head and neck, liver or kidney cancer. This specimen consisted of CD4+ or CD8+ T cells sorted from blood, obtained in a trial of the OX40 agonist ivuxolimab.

CDR3 DNA: TGTGCCAGCAGTTTACGGGATACGCAGTATTTT. Translating it yields CASSLRDTQYF. J is TRBJ2-3 and V is TRBV28; no clear D gene. V was cut by 2 bases and J by 6 bases, with 3 bases left in between. Germline CDR1 is MDHEN and CDR2 is SYDVKM. CDR3 size: 11 residues.